Below are 15 T cell receptor beta chains sequenced from a single sample in a study of shared clonotypes between healthy human individuals (dated by TCRdb to the early 2020s). Library preparation used the immunoSEQ multiplex PCR assay. What TCRdb holds here is the immuneACCESS table cut down to in-frame rearrangements. Part of the clones is not present; checked against another copy, under half of the missing clones reflect an unresolved V gene, and the others are unexplained. The sample table records 980,000 or so clones; 76% of these occur just once. The top ten hold approximately 1.5% of the sample. The sequencing sample was made of memory CD4+ T cells sorted from blood. Interpreted using the paper, the cell subset or site label stands for: CD45RA-negative fraction. The receptors originated from a man between 18 and 35 years old in good health.

This chain uses TRBV14 with TRBJ1-2, with TRBD1 as a possible D gene (5 bases). The CDR3 has 13 amino acids. Per the germline V gene, CDR1 is SGHDN and CDR2 is FVKESK. Trimming removed 2 bases at V and 8 bases at J, with 12 bases between. CDR3 DNA sequence: TGTGCCAGCAGCCAAAAGGACATAAACGGCTACACCTTC. It codes for CASSQKDINGYTF.

The chain links TRBV13 to TRBJ2-7; D might be TRBD1 (6 bases). CDR1 and CDR2 from the germline V gene are PRHDT and FYEKMQ (reference sequence). The CDR3 runs to 16 residues. V gave up 2 bases and J gave up 7 bases, with 21 bases separating them. The DNA of the CDR3 is TGTGCCAGCAGCTTACGGTCAGGGGCGCGCCCGGGGGAGCAGTACTTC. This encodes CASSLRSGARPGEQYF.

This chain connects TRBV5-1 to TRBJ2-3; D is ambiguous. Germline CDR1 is SGHRS and CDR2 is YFSETQ. This CDR3 comprises 13 residues. Trimming left V 4 bases short and J 5 bases short, with 11 bases between. The CDR3 is CASSPGYGDTQYF. The CDR3 DNA is TGCGCCAGCAGCCCGGGTTATGGAGATACGCAGTATTTT.

Comment on this clone: Relative to the germline gene, one junction end is altered; a read error may explain this. The chain uses TRBV7-9 and TRBJ1-5; D is perhaps TRBD1 (6 bases). The CDR3 runs 15 residues. Germline assignment: CDR1 SEHNR and CDR2 FQNEAQ (reference sequence). The CDR3 DNA is TGTGCCAGCGGAAAGGGGGATTCGAGCAATCAGCTCCAGCATTTT. As protein: CASGKGDSSNQLQHF.

The table lists this clone with a count of one. The CDR3 is CASSLYRTNYGYTF. The CDR3 nucleotides read TGTGCCAGCAGCTTGTACAGGACAAACTATGGCTACACCTTC. J is TRBJ1-2 and V is TRBV5-5; D perhaps matches TRBD1 (5 bases). Germline V gene lookup returns CDR1 SGHKS and CDR2 YYEKEE (reference sequence). Trimming pared 1 base from V and 2 bases from J, leaving 9 bases between. This CDR3 is 14 amino acids long.

The chain recombines TRBV4-3 with TRBJ2-3; D is perhaps TRBD2 (5 bases). The germline V gene encodes CDR1 LGHNA and CDR2 YSLEER. Trimming removed 2 bases from V and 3 bases from J, with 15 bases in between. The CDR3 contains 16 residues. CDR3 nucleotide sequence: TGCGCCAGCAGCCAATCCCGGGCGAGCGGAACAGATACGCAGTATTTT. Translation: CASSQSRASGTDTQYF.

V gene TRBV30 combines with J gene TRBJ1-2; D unresolved. Germline V CDR1 and CDR2: GTSNPN, SVGIG (reference sequence). The CDR3 has 12 amino acids. V was shortened by 2 bases and J by 8 bases, with 12 bases between the two germline ends. CDR3 in DNA: TGTGCCTGGAGTCTACAGAGTGGAGGCTACACCTTC. Translated, it gives CAWSLQSGGYTF.

V and J are TRBV20-1 and TRBJ1-2, with D possibly being TRBD1 (5 bases). The V and J ends lost 4 bases and 8 bases respectively, with 11 bases between them. The germline CDR1 and CDR2 sequences are DFQATT and SNEGSKA (reference sequence). This CDR3 region has 11 residues. The CDR3 DNA sequence: TGCAGTGCTAAGACTCCAGGGGGCTACACCTTC. Its protein is CSAKTPGGYTF.

The CDR3 loop reads CASSSDQGALEQYF. The CDR3 DNA follows: TGTGCCAGTAGTTCCGATCAGGGGGCTCTCGAGCAGTACTTC. This chain joins TRBV19 and TRBJ2-7, with 8 bases fitting TRBD1. The length of the CDR3 is 14 residues. The trim removed 5 bases at V and 6 bases at J, leaving 9 bases unmatched. CDR1 and CDR2 (germline): LNHDA, SQIVND (reference sequence).

This clone was counted once. Other nucleotide sequences from this sample produce the same CDR3. The chain links TRBV5-1 to TRBJ2-3; D not certain. This CDR3 contains 12 residues. V was shortened by 4 bases and J by 0 bases, with 3 bases between the two germline ends. From germline, CDR1 is SGHRS and CDR2 YFSETQ. The CDR3 DNA reads as TGCGCCAGCAGCCTAAGCACAGATACGCAGTATTTT. This gives the protein CASSLSTDTQYF.

The chain has TRBV6-6 and TRBJ1-3, with D maybe TRBD1 (5 bases). The CDR3 runs 15 residues. CDR1 and CDR2 (germline): MNHNY, SVGAGI (reference sequence). V was shortened by 1 base and J by 2 bases, with 9 bases between the two germline ends. The CDR3 spells CASSYYLGAGNTIYF. As DNA, the CDR3 is TGTGCCAGCAGTTACTATCTAGGGGCTGGAAACACCATATATTTT.

To note about this clone: A single base separates this from a much larger clone, so it may be a read error. The chain uses TRBV7-8 and TRBJ1-1; D is unresolved. V lost 3 bases and J 1 base, leaving 6 bases between the germline ends. CDR3 length: 13 residues. In germline, CDR1 is SGHVS, CDR2 FQNEAQ. The CDR3 nucleotides read TGTGCCAGCAGCTTTCAGGAGAACACTGAAGCTTTCTTT. This gives the protein CASSFQENTEAFF.

V gene TRBV28 combines with J gene TRBJ1-4; D ambiguous. The V end lost 3 bases, the J end lost 3 bases, and 11 bases lay between the germline ends. Germline V gene sequence: CDR1 MDHEN, CDR2 SYDVKM. The CDR3 is 15 amino acids. CDR3: CASSLSLGANEKLFF. Written as DNA, the CDR3 is TGTGCCAGCAGTTTGAGTTTGGGAGCTAATGAAAAACTGTTTTTT.

This chain joins TRBV2 and TRBJ2-2, with TRBD1 matching 9 bases. There are 16 residues in the CDR3. The trim removed 6 bases at V and 2 bases at J, leaving 7 bases unmatched. Germline assignment: CDR1 SNHLY and CDR2 FYNNEI. The CDR3 DNA is TGTGCCAGCAGAATTTACAGGGGGCGCAACACCGGGGAGCTGTTTTTT. Translating it yields CASRIYRGRNTGELFF.

The chain links TRBV5-1 to TRBJ2-3; TRBD2 matches at 11 bases. Germline-derived CDR1 and CDR2 are SGHRS and YFSETQ. V gave up 2 bases and J gave up 1 base; unmatched junction bases: 9. This CDR3 has 18 amino acids. The CDR3: CASSFGPGTSGGTDTQYF. In nucleotides, the CDR3 is TGCGCCAGCAGCTTCGGACCCGGGACTAGCGGAGGCACAGATACGCAGTATTTT.